The entry below gives a single T cell receptor beta chain sequence along with its context. The V and J ends lost 3 bases and 3 bases respectively, with 13 bases between them. The CDR3 extends over 15 amino acids. From germline, CDR1 is MNHEY and CDR2 SMNVEV (reference sequence). It was with a sample-barcoded 5' primer and a J-beta primer mix that a second PCR of roughly 7 to 11 cycles was run. TCRdb re-analysed the 5' RACE reads in MiXCR, keeping a single row per CDR3 protein. The sample records roughly 1.4 million distinct CDR3 sequences, around 59% being singletons. This record belongs to a study of blood T cells in healthy people across ages.

This chain connects TRBV27 to TRBJ2-3; D ambiguous. The material sequenced was blood. This sequence originates from a man between 18 and 29 years old in good health. In DNA form, the CDR3 reads TGTGCCAGCAGTTTCTCCCGGGCTAAGACAGATACGCAGTATTTT. This sequence encodes CASSFSRAKTDTQYF.